This T cell receptor (beta chain) was retrieved from a study of blood T cell repertoires in COVID-19. About the research overall: Collection of acute and convalescent COVID-19 samples took place in the United States, Italy and Spain. In each case, the material was cDNA or gDNA derived from T cells, B-cell-depleted T cells, or PBMCs.

In the original processing: Amplification from reference gene primers served as the basis for estimated nucleated cell counts. Using immunoSEQ multiplex PCR, the repertoire was profiled, and TCRdb retains in-frame clones only, with some absent. That table is the source of V, J and clone size, and D and trimming were worked out from the DNA. The sample holds about 160,000 clones, 70% to 90% seen once. The CDR3 totals 15 residues. The chain recombines TRBV21-1 with TRBJ1-2; the DNA was not used to check the table's D call, TRBD1. TRBV21-1 is a recognized pseudogene. The origin of this receptor is a man between 50 and 59 years old with active or convalescent COVID-19. The sequencing sample was made of peripheral blood. The CDR3 sequence: CASSTRQAPRLGYTF. The CDR3, as DNA: TGTGCCAGCAGCACCCGACAGGCCCCGAGGCTTGGCTACACCTTC.